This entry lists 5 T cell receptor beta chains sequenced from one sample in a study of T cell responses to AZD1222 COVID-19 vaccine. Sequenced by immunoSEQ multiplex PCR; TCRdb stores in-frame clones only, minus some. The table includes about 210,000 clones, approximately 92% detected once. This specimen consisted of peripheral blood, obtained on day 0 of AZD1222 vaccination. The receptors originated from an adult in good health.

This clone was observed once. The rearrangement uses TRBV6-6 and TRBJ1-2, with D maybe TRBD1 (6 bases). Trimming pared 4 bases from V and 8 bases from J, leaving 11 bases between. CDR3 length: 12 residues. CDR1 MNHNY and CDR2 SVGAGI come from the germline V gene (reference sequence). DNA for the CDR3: TGTGCCAGCAGTTTTAGGGGGGCCGGCTACACCTTC. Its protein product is CASSFRGAGYTF.

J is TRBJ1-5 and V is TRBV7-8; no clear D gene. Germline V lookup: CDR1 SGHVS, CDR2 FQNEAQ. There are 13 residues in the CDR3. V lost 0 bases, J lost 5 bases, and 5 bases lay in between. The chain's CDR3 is CASSLAPYQPQHF. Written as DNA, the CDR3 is TGTGCCAGCAGCTTAGCACCCTATCAGCCCCAGCATTTT.

The CDR3 DNA is TGTGCCAGCAGAGAAAGGACAGGGTACTACGAGCAGTACTTC. It specifies CASRERTGYYEQYF. The chain uses TRBV27 and TRBJ2-7; 8 bases align to TRBD1. Germline V gene lookup returns CDR1 MNHEY and CDR2 SMNVEV (reference sequence). The CDR3 covers 14 residues. Trimming removed 6 bases from V and 3 bases from J; junction bases left unmatched: 7.

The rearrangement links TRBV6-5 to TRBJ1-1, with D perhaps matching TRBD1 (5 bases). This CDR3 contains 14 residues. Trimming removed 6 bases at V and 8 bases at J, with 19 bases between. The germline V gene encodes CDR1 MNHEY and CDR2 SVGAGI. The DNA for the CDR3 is TGTGCCAGCAGCCTCAGACGGGGCCGGGGAGAAGCTTTCTTT. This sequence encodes CASSLRRGRGEAFF.

The CDR3 DNA follows: TGTGCCAGCAGCTTGGGACAGGCAAATGAAAAACTGTTTTTT. Its translation is CASSLGQANEKLFF. This chain joins TRBV5-4 and TRBJ1-4; possible D gene TRBD1, 6 bases. V dropped 0 bases and J dropped 5 bases, with 8 bases sitting between them. This CDR3 is 14 amino acids long. Germline-derived CDR1 and CDR2 are SGHNT and YYREEE (reference sequence). Full variable domain (outside the CDR3, taken from reference TRBV5-4 and TRBJ1-4): ETGVTQSPTHLIKTRGQQVTLRCSSQSGHNTVSWYQQALGQGPQFIFQYYREEENGRGNFPPRFSGLQFPNYSSELNVNALELDDSALYLCASSLGQANEKLFFGSGTQLSVL.